Shown below are 10 T cell receptor beta chains from a single sample sequenced in a study of tumor and adjacent non-tumor tissue in lung cancer. The template was RNA from unsorted bulk tissue. The normal lung tissue was taken more than 3 cm from the tumor edge. TCRbeta libraries were built with three rounds of nested PCR, modified from ARM-PCR. Using its own MiXCR run on the multiplex PCR reads, TCRdb lists one record per CDR3 protein. The table lists some 73,000 distinct CDR3 sequences, 80% to 90% of them singletons. Source material: distant non-tumor lung tissue. The receptors here all came from a man between 60 and 70 years old with non-small cell lung cancer.

Concerning this clonotype itself: A read error may produce the germline difference seen at one junction end. This chain connects TRBV6-6 to TRBJ2-1, with 11 nucleotides matching TRBD2. The CDR3 loop spans 15 amino acids. The germline V gene encodes CDR1 MNHNY and CDR2 SVGAGI (reference sequence). Here the CDR3 reads CASSQLAGVHNVQFF. The CDR3 coding sequence is TGTGCTAGCAGTCAACTAGCGGGAGTACACAATGTGCAGTTCTTC.

Remarks on this clonotype: Since a much larger clone is just one base distant, this may be a read error. This chain links TRBV30 with TRBJ2-3; unclear D gene. In germline, CDR1 is GTSNPN, CDR2 SVGIG (reference sequence). The CDR3 runs 12 residues. The CDR3 sequence is CAWSLVVDTHYF. Written as DNA, the CDR3 is TGTGCCTGGAGTTTGGTGGTGGATACGCACTATTTT.

As concerns this clonotype: A much larger clone differs by one base, so this may be a read error. This chain uses TRBV4-3 with TRBJ2-3; 13 positions match TRBD2. Germline V gives CDR1 LGHNA, CDR2 YSLEER. The CDR3 covers 20 residues. The CDR3: CAGSQDLATSGRTSTDTRYF. DNA for the CDR3: TGCGCCGGCAGCCAAGATCTGGCGACTAGCGGGAGGACTAGCACAGATACGCGGTATTTT.

Turning to this clonotype: Because the CDR3 is missing its conserved closing phenylalanine or tryptophan, this is likely a read error. This chain joins TRBV4-2 and TRBJ2-7, with D possibly matching TRBD2 (6 bases). This CDR3 spans 15 amino acids. From germline, CDR1 is LGHNA and CDR2 YNFKEQ. For the CDR3, the DNA is TGTACCAGCAGCCAAGATTCGGGAGTCCCCTACGAGCAGTACTCC. Its protein is CTSSQDSGVPYEQYS.

With regard to this clonotype: Compared with germline, one end of the junction differs, possibly owing to a read error. The rearrangement links TRBV15 to TRBJ2-1; the D is unclear. The CDR3 has 13 amino acids. Germline values: CDR1 LNHNV, CDR2 YYDKDF (reference sequence). This CDR3 reads CTTSLAVENEQFF. CDR3 nucleotides: TGTACCACCAGCCTGGCGGTGGAGAATGAGCAGTTCTTC.

A remark on this clonotype: One end of the junction varies from germline; a read error may be responsible. The rearrangement links TRBV6-5 to TRBJ2-3; 7 bases agree with TRBD2. This CDR3 comprises 16 residues. From germline, CDR1 is MNHEY and CDR2 SVGAGI. The CDR3 nucleotides are TGTGTCAGCAGTTCTGGACGGGGAAGAGGGAGGGATACGCTGTATTTT. It encodes CVSSSGRGRGRDTLYF.

This clonotype came up a few times. An end of the junction does not agree with germline; a read error may underlie this. The chain combines TRBV6-5 with TRBJ2-6; 10 bases line up with TRBD2. Germline-derived CDR1 and CDR2 are MNHEY and SVGAGI. This CDR3 spans 17 amino acids. In DNA form, the CDR3 reads TGTCCCAGCAGCCTAGCGGGGGCCAGCTCTGGGACCAACGTCCTGACTTTC. This translates into CPSSLAGASSGTNVLTF.

This clonotype occurred a few times. A read error is possible here, since a much larger clone lies one base away. V usage is TRBV29-1 and J usage is TRBJ2-3; D unresolved. The germline CDR1 and CDR2 sequences are SQVTM and ANQGSEA. V lost 8 bases and J 0 bases, leaving 9 bases between the germline ends. The CDR3 runs to 12 residues. CDR3 protein: CSTSRSTDTQYF. In DNA form, the CDR3 reads TGCAGCACTTCCCGTAGCACAGATACGCAGTATTTT.

As to this clonotype: The junction departs from the called germline gene at one end, perhaps through a read error. This sequence joins TRBV11-1 and TRBJ2-4; 11 bases match TRBD2. Germline loops: CDR1 SGHAT, CDR2 FQDESV (reference sequence). This CDR3 has 16 amino acids. The CDR3 sequence: CASSQTSGKAKNIQHF. Here the CDR3 DNA reads TGTGCCAGCAGCCAGACTAGCGGGAAGGCCAAAAACATTCAGCACTTC.

Worth noting for this clonotype: This is likely a read error, given that the CDR3 carries no conserved phenylalanine or tryptophan at its end. V gene TRBV20-1 combines with J gene TRBJ2-1; 8 nucleotides agree with TRBD2. Germline V gene data show CDR1 as DFQATT and CDR2 as SNEGSKA (reference sequence). V gave up 4 bases and J gave up 5 bases; unmatched junction bases: 16. This CDR3 has 17 amino acids. The chain's CDR3 is CSAIGTRGTYTNNEQFS. In DNA, the CDR3 is TGCAGTGCTATCGGGACTAGAGGGACCTACACCAACAATGAGCAGTTCTCC.